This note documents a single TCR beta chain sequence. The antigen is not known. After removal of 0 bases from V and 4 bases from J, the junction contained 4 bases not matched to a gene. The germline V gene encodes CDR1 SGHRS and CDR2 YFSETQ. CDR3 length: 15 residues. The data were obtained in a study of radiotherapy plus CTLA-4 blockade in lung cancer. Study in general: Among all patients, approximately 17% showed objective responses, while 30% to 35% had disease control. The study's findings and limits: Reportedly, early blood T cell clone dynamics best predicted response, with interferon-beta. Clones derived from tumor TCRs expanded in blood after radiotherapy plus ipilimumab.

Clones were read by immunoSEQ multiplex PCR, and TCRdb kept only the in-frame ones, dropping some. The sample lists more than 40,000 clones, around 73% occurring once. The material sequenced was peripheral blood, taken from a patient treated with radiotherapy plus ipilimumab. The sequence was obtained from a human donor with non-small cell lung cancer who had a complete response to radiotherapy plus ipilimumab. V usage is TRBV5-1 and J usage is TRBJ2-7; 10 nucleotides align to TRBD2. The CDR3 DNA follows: TGCGCCAGCAGCTTGGGGTCTAGCGGGAGTTACGAGCAGTACTTC. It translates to CASSLGSSGSYEQYF.